The source of this T cell receptor (beta chain) is a study of cytotoxic CD8 clonotypes in ibrutinib-treated CLL. Study results and caveats: Treatment saw public clonotypes, which were uncommon, either contract or stay stable. Clonality measured at baseline exceeded age-matched healthy donors, tracking circulating CD8+ T-cell counts.

The CDR3 consists of 15 residues. The ends were cut back, 0 bases at V and 6 bases at J, with 12 bases in the middle. Germline CDR1 reads SGHRS; CDR2 reads YFSETQ. The sequencing depth, 1 in 200,000 to 1 in 1 million T cells, was the target. Method: immunoSEQ multiplex PCR; TCRdb's copy keeps in-frame clones and lacks some. The sample has more than 200,000 clones; approximately 75% are singletons. A few counts support this clone. The antigen remains undetermined. Sequencing was performed on PBMCs, taken after 12 months of ibrutinib treatment. V and J are TRBV5-1 and TRBJ2-2; tentative D call: TRBD2 (5 bases). This TCR came from a human donor with chronic lymphocytic leukemia. The CDR3 region is CASSLVQTRAGELFF. For the CDR3, the DNA is TGCGCCAGCAGCTTGGTCCAAACTAGGGCCGGGGAGCTGTTTTTT.